The 4 T cell receptor beta chains listed next were all sequenced from one sample in a study of T cells in women clearing cervical HPV infection. The protocol was immunoSEQ multiplex PCR, while the TCRdb copy is restricted to in-frame clones and leaves out a portion. The sample has about 28,000 clones. Sequencing input: blood buffy coat. Every receptor here comes from a woman between 18 and 70 years old with a cervical HPV16 infection that either progressed to CIN3+ or cleared (not recorded which).

As regards this clone: The read stops 3 residues short of the end of the CDR3; the missing end is completed from the germline J gene. This rearrangement joins TRBV5-1 to TRBJ1-2, with D possibly being TRBD1 (5 bases). The CDR3 extends over 13 amino acids. Germline CDR1 reads SGHRS; CDR2 reads YFSETQ. CDR3 sequence reads: CASRIQADGDYTF. Incomplete CDR3 DNA: TGCGCCAGCAGGATACAGGCGGACGGTGAC.

A word on this clone: The read finishes 3 residues shy of the CDR3 end, and the germline J gene is used to complete it. J is TRBJ2-7 and V is TRBV13; 8 bases map to TRBD2. CDR1 and CDR2 (germline): PRHDT, FYEKMQ (reference sequence). V was pared by 2 bases and J by 0 bases, with 6 bases of the junction left unmatched. CDR3 length: 16 amino acids. The part of the CDR3 DNA that was read is TGTGCCAGCAGCTTATCTACGAGCGGGAGCTCCTACGAG. Its protein product is CASSLSTSGSSYE. From start to end, the CDR3 is CASSLSTSGSSYEQYF.

Comment on this clone: The read terminates 3 residues before the CDR3 end, so the remaining end is supplied by the germline J gene. The chain employs TRBV7-9 and TRBJ2-4, with no clear D. Trimming left V 2 bases short and J 9 bases short, with 11 bases between. Germline V CDR1 and CDR2: SEHNR, FQNEAQ (reference sequence). The CDR3 consists of 13 residues. The CDR3 region is CASSLQVERIQYF. The DNA read from the CDR3 is TGTGCCAGCAGCTTACAAGTGGAGCGCATT.

In the case of this clone: The read comes to an end 3 residues before the CDR3 does, leaving the germline J gene to fill in the end. The V and J genes are TRBV19 and TRBJ2-4, with 9 bases aligning to TRBD1. Germline loops: CDR1 LNHDA, CDR2 SQIVND (reference sequence). The CDR3 has 15 amino acids. CDR3: CASSIGTGEVDGQYF. The sequenced CDR3 bases are TGTGCCAGTAGTATAGGGACAGGGGAGGTAGATGGT.